These T cell receptor beta chains were read from a single sample in a study of vaccination effects on CD4 cells after COVID-19. Their antigens remain unidentified. Clones were sequenced by immunoSEQ multiplex PCR, and TCRdb holds only the in-frame ones, with some missing. The table has 50,000 or so clones, more than 65% seen once. The input for sequencing was CD4+ T cells from PBMCs cultured without peptide, taken before COVID-19 vaccination. The source of these receptors is a human donor who received a COVID-19 vaccine. CDR3s leave out the opening cysteine and the closing phenylalanine or tryptophan. A D gene is named only where the DNA matches it firmly.

d_call	v_call	j_call	cdr3_aa
.	TRBV7-8	TRBJ1-5	ASSYERNQPQH
.	TRBV11-2	TRBJ1-1	ASSLSGDGFEAF
.	TRBV28	TRBJ2-4	ASTPTVGKNIQY
TRBD1	TRBV7-8	TRBJ1-4	ASSSRPGQSNEKLF
TRBD1	TRBV2	TRBJ2-5	ASSDVPTGFGTQY
.	TRBV5-4	TRBJ1-1	ASSLGRDTEAF
.	TRBV7-9	TRBJ1-3	ASSSSTASSGNTIY
TRBD1	TRBV2	TRBJ1-2	ASIFGTVNYGYT
.	TRBV18	TRBJ2-3	ASSRTDTQY
.	TRBV5-5	TRBJ2-1	ASSLGESSYNEQF
.	TRBV3-1/TRBV3-2	TRBJ1-2	ASSPGGYGYT
.	TRBV19	TRBJ1-4	ASSNQGSLGEKLF
TRBD1	TRBV9	TRBJ2-2	ASSHGQGALRAGELF
.	TRBV10-3	TRBJ2-5	AISDPGETQY
.	TRBV3-1/TRBV3-2	TRBJ1-2	ASSQAYGYT
.	TRBV13	TRBJ2-2	ASSLQAGTNTGELF
.	TRBV14	TRBJ1-4	ASSQGGASNEKLF
TRBD1	TRBV6-2/TRBV6-3	TRBJ1-2	ASSRQGARGYT
.	TRBV5-4	TRBJ2-3	ASSGLASGRPGTDTQY
.	TRBV6-5	TRBJ1-3	ASSYLVGGNTIY
.	TRBV6-1	TRBJ1-4	ASSEAFPADNEKLF
TRBD1	TRBV6-6	TRBJ1-1	ASSWGQGRTEAF
.	TRBV21-1	TRBJ2-4	ASTLRWTGQLAKNIQY
TRBD1	TRBV2	TRBJ1-5	ASSDLGFSTGLSNQPQH
.	TRBV11-2	TRBJ1-6	ASKKAHSYNSPLH
TRBD1	TRBV5-4	TRBJ2-6	ASSPGQGRSGANVLT